Listed here are 15 T cell receptor beta chains from one sample, sequenced in a study of cytomegalovirus exposure and HLA in healthy donors. Use of 60 Vbeta and 13 Jbeta primers characterized the PCR. The data were produced by immunoSEQ multiplex PCR, yet TCRdb's version contains in-frame clones alone and is incomplete. The listing contains some 42,000 clones. Material for sequencing was PBMCs. The receptors stem from a man younger than 45 in good health and CMV-seronegative.

The chain combines TRBV30 with TRBJ2-1; D unresolved. This CDR3 has 15 amino acids. CDR1 is GTSNPN and CDR2 is SVGIG in the germline V gene (reference sequence). The V end was cut by 0 bases, the J end by 0 bases, with 9 bases between. The CDR3 sequence is CAWSVKPGSYNEQFF. CDR3 bases: TGTGCCTGGAGTGTAAAACCCGGCTCCTACAATGAGCAGTTCTTC.

This chain uses TRBV30 with TRBJ1-1; 8 nucleotides match TRBD1. V dropped 4 bases and J dropped 1; count of bases not matched to a gene: 5. From germline, CDR1 is GTSNPN and CDR2 SVGIG (reference sequence). The CDR3 runs to 14 residues. CDR3 bases: TGTGCCTGGAATCTCGGGACAGGGAACACTGAAGCTTTCTTT. Protein: CAWNLGTGNTEAFF. Full variable domain (outside the CDR3, taken from reference TRBV30 and TRBJ1-1): SQTIHQWPATLVQPVGSPLSLECTVEGTSNPNLYWYRQAAGRGLQLLFYSVGIGQISSEVPQNLSASRPQDRQFILSSKKLLLSDSGFYLCAWNLGTGNTEAFFGQGTRLTVV.

V usage is TRBV15 and J usage is TRBJ1-1; TRBD1 matches at 10 bases. J was trimmed by 4 bases and V by 3 bases; bases with no gene match: 2. Germline CDR1 is LNHNV and CDR2 is YYDKDF (reference sequence). This CDR3 comprises 14 residues. CDR3 residues: CATSRGQGFTEAFF. The CDR3 DNA reads TGTGCCACCAGCAGGGGACAGGGGTTCACTGAAGCTTTCTTT.

The CDR3 sequence is CASSLGVAPSGNTIYF. The CDR3 region has the DNA TGCGCCAGCAGCTTGGGGGTAGCGCCCTCTGGAAACACCATATATTTT. The chain has TRBV5-1 and TRBJ1-3, with D unresolved. V gave up 0 bases and J gave up 0 bases, with 10 bases separating them. The V gene's germline CDR1 is SGHRS and CDR2 YFSETQ. This CDR3 has 16 amino acids. Using reference TRBV5-1 and TRBJ1-3 for the parts outside the CDR3, the full variable domain is KAGVTQTPRYLIKTRGQQVTLSCSPISGHRSVSWYQQTPGQGLQFLFEYFSETQRNKGNFPGRFSGRQFSNSRSEMNVSTLELGDSALYLCASSLGVAPSGNTIYFGEGSWLTVV.

J is TRBJ1-1 and V is TRBV6-5, with 7 bases lining up with TRBD1. The CDR3 consists of 16 residues. CDR1 is MNHEY, CDR2 SVGAGI, per germline. Trimming at V came to 1 base and at J to 1 base, leaving 6 bases not matched to a gene. CDR3 loop: CASSYWPRTGNTEAFF. CDR3 DNA: TGTGCCAGCAGTTACTGGCCGCGGACAGGGAACACTGAAGCTTTCTTT.

V is TRBV6-6 and J is TRBJ2-1; maybe TRBD2 (6 bases). From germline, CDR1 is MNHNY and CDR2 SVGAGI (reference sequence). This CDR3 has 13 amino acids. The V end lost 6 bases, the J end lost 10 bases, and 16 bases lay between the germline ends. The CDR3 is CASSRPRGEEQFF. CDR3 DNA: TGTGCCAGCAGCCGACCCCGCGGGGAAGAGCAGTTCTTC.

The CDR3 protein is CASSVGGLLMNTEAFF. Here the CDR3 DNA reads TGTGCCAGCAGCGTAGGCGGACTCCTTATGAACACTGAAGCTTTCTTT. The V gene is TRBV9, the J gene TRBJ1-1; D is ambiguous. Trimming removed 0 bases at V and 0 bases at J, with 12 bases between. The CDR3 length is 16 residues. Germline V CDR1 and CDR2: SGDLS, YYNGEE. Supplemented by reference TRBV9 and TRBJ1-1, the full variable domain reads DSGVTQTPKHLITATGQRVTLRCSPRSGDLSVYWYQQSLDQGLQFLIQYYNGEERAKGNILERFSAQQFPDLHSELNLSSLELGDSALYFCASSVGGLLMNTEAFFGQGTRLTVV.

This chain joins TRBV19 and TRBJ2-3; TRBD2 is a possible D gene (5 bases). CDR1 is LNHDA and CDR2 is SQIVND in the germline V gene (reference sequence). V was cut by 3 bases and J by 1 base, with 11 bases left in between. This CDR3 has 15 amino acids. The DNA for the CDR3 is TGTGCCAGTAGTATCTCGTTGGGAGGCACAGATACGCAGTATTTT. Encoded protein: CASSISLGGTDTQYF.

V gene TRBV6-1 combines with J gene TRBJ1-5; no reliable D call. Trimming shortened V by 1 base and J by 7 bases, and 14 bases separated the two germline ends. The CDR3 covers 15 residues. CDR1 and CDR2 from the germline V gene are MNHNS and SASEGT. For the CDR3, the DNA is TGTGCCAGCAGTGAAGTGGGCACGGCGGGCCAGCCCCAGCATTTT. Amino acids: CASSEVGTAGQPQHF.

The rearrangement links TRBV29-1 to TRBJ2-5; unclear D gene. V was shortened by 0 bases and J by 1 base, with 3 bases between the two germline ends. The CDR3 is 12 residues long. Germline V gene data show CDR1 as SQVTM and CDR2 as ANQGSEA. The CDR3 nucleotides are TGCAGCGTTGAAGAGGCCCAAGAGACCCAGTACTTC. Its protein product is CSVEEAQETQYF.

The rearrangement links TRBV27 to TRBJ2-3; no clear D gene. Germline loops: CDR1 MNHEY, CDR2 SMNVEV (reference sequence). V was cut by 2 bases and J by 4 bases, with 4 bases left in between. The CDR3 runs to 12 residues. The CDR3 coding sequence is TGTGCCAGCAGTTTAACGGCAGATACGCAGTATTTT. Translation gives CASSLTADTQYF.

The CDR3, as DNA: TGCGCCAGCAGCCAAGGTACAGGGGAGGCGGGAAACACCATATATTTT. This codes for CASSQGTGEAGNTIYF. The chain joins TRBV4-3 to TRBJ1-3; 7 bases agree with TRBD1. Trimming at V came to 1 base and at J to 4 bases, leaving 7 bases not matched to a gene. The CDR3 is 16 amino acids. CDR1 is LGHNA, CDR2 YSLEER, per germline.

The J gene is TRBJ2-7, the V gene TRBV13, with 7 positions matching TRBD1. CDR1 and CDR2 (germline): PRHDT, FYEKMQ (reference sequence). V was clipped by 0 bases and J by 3 bases; unmatched bases: 8. CDR3 length equals 16 residues. DNA of the CDR3: TGTGCCAGCAGCTTAGGGACAGGGAGCGGTTTCTACGAGCAGTACTTC. Protein sequence: CASSLGTGSGFYEQYF.

The V gene is TRBV5-6, the J gene TRBJ2-2; TRBD2 matches 9 bases. Germline CDR1 SGHDT, CDR2 YYEEEE. J lost 1 base, V lost 0 bases, and 1 base had no gene match. This CDR3 spans 16 amino acids. CDR3 nucleotides: TGTGCCAGCAGCTTGGCTAGCGGGATGAACACCGGGGAGCTGTTTTTT. Amino acids: CASSLASGMNTGELFF.

This chain uses TRBV19 with TRBJ2-6; D is ambiguous. This CDR3 is 15 amino acids long. Germline V lookup: CDR1 LNHDA, CDR2 SQIVND (reference sequence). V was pared by 6 bases and J by 0 bases, with 9 bases between. CDR3 sequence: CASSQVRSGANVLTF. For the CDR3, the DNA is TGTGCCAGTAGCCAGGTGCGCTCTGGGGCCAACGTCCTGACTTTC.